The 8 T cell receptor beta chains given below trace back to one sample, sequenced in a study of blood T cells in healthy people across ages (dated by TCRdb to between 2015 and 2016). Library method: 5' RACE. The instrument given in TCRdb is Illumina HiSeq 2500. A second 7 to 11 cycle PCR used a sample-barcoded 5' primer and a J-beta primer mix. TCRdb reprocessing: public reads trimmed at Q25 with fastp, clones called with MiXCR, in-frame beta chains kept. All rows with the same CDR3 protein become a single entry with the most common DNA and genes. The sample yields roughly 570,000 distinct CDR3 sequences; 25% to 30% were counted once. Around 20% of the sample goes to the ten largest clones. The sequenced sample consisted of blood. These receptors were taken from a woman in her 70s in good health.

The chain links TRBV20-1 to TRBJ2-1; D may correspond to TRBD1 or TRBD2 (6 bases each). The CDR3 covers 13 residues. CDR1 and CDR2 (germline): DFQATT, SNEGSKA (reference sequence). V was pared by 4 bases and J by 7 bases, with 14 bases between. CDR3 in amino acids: CSATGATRNEQFF. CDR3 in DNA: TGCAGTGCTACAGGGGCGACTAGGAATGAGCAGTTCTTC.

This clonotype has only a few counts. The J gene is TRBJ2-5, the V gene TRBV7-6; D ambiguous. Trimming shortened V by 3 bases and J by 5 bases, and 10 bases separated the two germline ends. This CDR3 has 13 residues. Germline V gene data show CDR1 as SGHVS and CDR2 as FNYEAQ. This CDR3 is CASSFGRPETQYF. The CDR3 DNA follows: TGTGCCAGCAGCTTCGGACGTCCGGAGACCCAGTACTTC.

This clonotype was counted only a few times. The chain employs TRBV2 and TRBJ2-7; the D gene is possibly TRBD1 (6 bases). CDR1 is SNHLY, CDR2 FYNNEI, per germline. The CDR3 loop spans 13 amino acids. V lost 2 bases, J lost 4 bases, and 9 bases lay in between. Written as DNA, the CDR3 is TGTGCCAGCAGTGAAACAGGGAAATACGAGCAGTACTTC. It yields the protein CASSETGKYEQYF.

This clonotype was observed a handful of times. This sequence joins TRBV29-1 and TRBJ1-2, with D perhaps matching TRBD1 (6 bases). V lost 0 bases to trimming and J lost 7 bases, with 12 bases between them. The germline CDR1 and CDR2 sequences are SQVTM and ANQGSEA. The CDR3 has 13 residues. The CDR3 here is CSVEDPGTIGYTF. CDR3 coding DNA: TGCAGCGTTGAAGATCCTGGGACAATTGGCTACACCTTC.

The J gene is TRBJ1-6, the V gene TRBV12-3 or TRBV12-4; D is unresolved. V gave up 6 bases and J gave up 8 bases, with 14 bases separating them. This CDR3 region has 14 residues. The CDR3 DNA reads TGTGCCAGCAGGCCCGATGGGGAACATTCACCCCTCCACTTT. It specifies CASRPDGEHSPLHF.

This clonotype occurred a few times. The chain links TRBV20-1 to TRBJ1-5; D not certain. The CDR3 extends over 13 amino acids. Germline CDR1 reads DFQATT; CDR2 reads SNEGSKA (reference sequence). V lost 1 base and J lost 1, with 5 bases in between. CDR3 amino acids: CSARVGSNQPQHF. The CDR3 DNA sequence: TGCAGTGCTAGAGTCGGGAGCAATCAGCCCCAGCATTTT.

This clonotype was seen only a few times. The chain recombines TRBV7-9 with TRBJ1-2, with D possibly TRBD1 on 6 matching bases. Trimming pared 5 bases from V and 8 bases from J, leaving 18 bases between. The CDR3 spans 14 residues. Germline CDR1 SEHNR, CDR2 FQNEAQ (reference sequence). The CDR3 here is CASSEGPVRGGYTF. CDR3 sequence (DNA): TGTGCCAGCAGCGAAGGTCCGGTCAGGGGAGGCTACACCTTC.

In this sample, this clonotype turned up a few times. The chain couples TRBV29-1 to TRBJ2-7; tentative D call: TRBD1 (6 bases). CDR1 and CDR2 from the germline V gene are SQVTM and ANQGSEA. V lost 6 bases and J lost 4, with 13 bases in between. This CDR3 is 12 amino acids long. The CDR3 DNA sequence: TGCAGCGTCTCCCTAGGGGGATACGAGCAGTACTTC. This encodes CSVSLGGYEQYF.